Sequencing of this TCR beta chain was carried out in a study of T cell clones after liver transplantation. The wider study: Apart from three HCV-positive recipients, transplants were for non-autoimmune, non-viral reasons. Until 12-24 months post-transplant, subjects got standard immunosuppression and no induction. Blood was drawn pre-transplant, before withdrawal, and after full or failed withdrawal.

This table comes from immunoSEQ multiplex PCR, and its TCRdb copy is limited to in-frame clones, with some not included. The sample comprises 55,000 to 75,000 clones, 70% to 80% of which are singletons, and 2.5% to 3% rests with the top ten. CDR3 length: 16 amino acids. The V gene is TRBV21-1, the J gene TRBJ2-1; the DNA was not compared with TRBD1, the D call given in the table. TRBV21-1 counts as a pseudogene. The clonotype originates from a human patient who received a liver transplant. Among the T cells, some may be from the graft donor. The specimen was CD4+ T cells from blood, collected at the roughly 15-month timepoint. The chain's CDR3 is CASSKRYRGPVDEQFF. CDR3 nucleotides: TGTGCCAGCAGCAAAAGGTACAGGGGGCCAGTCGATGAGCAGTTCTTC.